This record concerns one TCR beta chain sequence. Per the germline V gene, CDR1 is MDHEN and CDR2 is SYDVKM. This CDR3 contains 12 residues. V gave up 6 bases and J gave up 7 bases, with 12 bases separating them. Here immunoSEQ multiplex PCR was the method, and the copy in TCRdb shows in-frame clones only, minus some. Of about 83,000 clones listed, about 90% are singletons. This record comes from a study of OX40 agonist ivuxolimab in advanced cancers. This material consisted of CD4+ or CD8+ T cells sorted from blood, taken in a trial of the OX40 agonist ivuxolimab. The chain carries TRBV28 and TRBJ1-2; D gene uncertain. The clonotype was recovered from an adult with an advanced solid tumor such as melanoma, head and neck, liver or kidney cancer. CDR3: CASRAGGIGYTF. As DNA, the CDR3 is TGTGCCAGCAGGGCTGGTGGGATTGGCTACACCTTC.